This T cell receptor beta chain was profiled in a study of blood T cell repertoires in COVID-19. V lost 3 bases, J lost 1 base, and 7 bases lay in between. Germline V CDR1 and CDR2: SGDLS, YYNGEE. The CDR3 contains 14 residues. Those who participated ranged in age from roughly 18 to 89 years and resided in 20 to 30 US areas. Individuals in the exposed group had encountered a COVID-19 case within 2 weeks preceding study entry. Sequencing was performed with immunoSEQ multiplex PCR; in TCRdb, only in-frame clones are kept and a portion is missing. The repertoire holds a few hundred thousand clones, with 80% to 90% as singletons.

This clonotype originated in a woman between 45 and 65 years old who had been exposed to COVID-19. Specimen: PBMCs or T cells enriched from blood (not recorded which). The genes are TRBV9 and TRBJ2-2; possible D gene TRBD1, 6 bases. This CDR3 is CASSGQENTGELFF. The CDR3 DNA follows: TGTGCCAGCAGCGGACAGGAGAACACCGGGGAGCTGTTTTTT.